The present TCR beta chain was sequenced within a study of shared clonotypes between healthy human individuals. CD8 cells regarded as naive lacked CD45RO, were positively chosen for CCR7, and omitted terminally differentiated effector memory CD45RA+ cells. Caucasian adults living in Nashville, Tennessee, provided all samples. CDR1 and CDR2 from the germline V gene are SEHNR and FQNEAQ (reference sequence). The CDR3 is 12 residues long. Trimming removed 4 bases from V and 11 bases from J, with 14 bases in between. About this clone itself: Its target is not known.

In the study's own analysis: Junction-only immunoSEQ data arrived without quality scores, meaning filtering differed. Measured with immunoSEQ multiplex PCR; TCRdb has only the in-frame clones, and not every one. That table supplies the V and J calls and clone size; D and trimming were determined from the DNA. The sample carries around 1,900,000 clones, 90% to 95% recorded once. Whole-study findings and limits: Naive CD4 clonotype sharing across several donors was approximately 5%.

Sequencing input: naive CD8+ T cells from PBMCs. The receptor was isolated from a man younger than 35 in good health. Some clones in this sample may be carry-over from other donors' samples. This chain uses TRBV7-9 with TRBJ1-2; maybe TRBD1 (5 bases). CDR3 nucleotides: TGTGCCAGCAGCTGGGGGGAGGCAGAATACACCTTC. This encodes CASSWGEAEYTF.